This passage covers 5 T cell receptor beta chains from one sample sequenced in a study of regulatory T cells in long-lasting Graves disease. TCR beta libraries were built with iRepertoire HTBI primers and Arm-PCR of CDR3 regions. TCRdb analysed the multiplex PCR reads with MiXCR anew, one entry per CDR3 protein. The table has hundreds of thousands of distinct CDR3 sequences, around 15% seen once. Time point: newly diagnosed GD, antithyroid drugs for less than 3 months. Researchers made the TCR library from RNA that was extracted from PBMCs. The sample here was peripheral blood mononuclear cells (PBMCs), taken at new diagnosis, from a patient treated with antithyroid drugs. These receptors came from a female donor with Graves disease.

This clonotype was seen repeatedly, ten times or more. This chain uses TRBV28 with TRBJ2-2, with unresolved D. V lost 4 bases and J lost 2, with 11 bases in between. The CDR3 runs 15 residues. The germline CDR1 and CDR2 sequences are MDHEN and SYDVKM. In DNA form, the CDR3 reads TGTGCCAGCAGTTCCCTAGGGCAAAACACCGGGGAGCTGTTTTTT. This encodes CASSSLGQNTGELFF.

This clonotype was counted a few times. This chain joins TRBV5-4 and TRBJ1-4; perhaps TRBD1 as D (5 bases). V lost 2 bases and J 4 bases, leaving 18 bases between the germline ends. Germline V CDR1 and CDR2: SGHNT, YYREEE (reference sequence). The CDR3 extends over 17 amino acids. The CDR3 protein is CASSFRQGGSGNEKLFF. DNA for the CDR3: TGTGCCAGCAGCTTTCGGCAGGGAGGTTCGGGTAATGAAAAACTGTTTTTT.

This clonotype was observed at least ten times. V usage is TRBV2 and J usage is TRBJ2-7, with D unresolved. The CDR3 runs to 14 residues. CDR1 is SNHLY and CDR2 is FYNNEI in the germline V gene. The V and J ends lost 6 bases and 0 bases respectively, with 12 bases between them. CDR3 in amino acids: CASRYQANSYEQYF. CDR3 nucleotide sequence: TGTGCCAGCAGGTATCAGGCGAACTCCTACGAGCAGTACTTC.

This chain connects TRBV7-2 to TRBJ1-2; D is unresolved. The germline V gene has CDR1 SGHTA and CDR2 FQGNSA. The CDR3 length is 16 residues. Trimming removed 2 bases at V and 2 bases at J, with 15 bases between. In DNA, the CDR3 is TGTGCCAGCAGCTTAAGAGAAATCTGGGGAAACTATGGCTACACCTTC. It yields the protein CASSLREIWGNYGYTF.

This clonotype was seen at least ten times. The chain employs TRBV7-9 and TRBJ2-7; D is perhaps TRBD1 (5 bases). This CDR3 is built from 14 residues. Germline-derived CDR1 and CDR2 are SEHNR and FQNEAQ (reference sequence). Trimming took off 0 bases at V and 6 bases at J, with 12 bases between the two ends. CDR3 sequence (DNA): TGTGCCAGCAGCTTAGCCAGGGCCTATGGCGAGCAGTACTTC. This sequence encodes CASSLARAYGEQYF.